This record covers a single T cell receptor beta chain. Original processing notes: Reference gene primer amplification gave nucleated cell count estimates. TCRdb's table, derived via immunoSEQ multiplex PCR, lists solely in-frame clones and lacks some. D and trimming were read from the DNA, whereas the V and J calls and clone size are those reported in that table. The data show more than 90,000 clones, with 91% seen just once and roughly 17% held by the top ten. This sample was included in a study of blood T cell repertoires in COVID-19. Study background: Samples came from the United States, Italy and Spain, spanning acute and convalescent COVID-19. Sources were T cells, B-cell-depleted T cells, or PBMCs; the material itself was cDNA or gDNA.

The TCR comes from a man between 45 and 60 years old with acute or convalescent COVID-19. Material: peripheral blood.

The CDR3 sequence: CASSPTLTEAFF. The CDR3 DNA reads TGTGCCAGCAGCCCTACTCTGACTGAAGCTTTCTTT. The V call is TRBV7-2, the J call TRBJ1-1; D unresolved. The CDR3 extends over 12 amino acids. CDR1 is SGHTA and CDR2 is FQGNSA in the germline V gene. V was pared by 5 bases and J by 5 bases, with 9 bases between.